This T cell receptor beta chain was retrieved from a study of beta chain features in type 1 diabetes. The CDR3 has 15 residues. Germline CDR1 and CDR2: MGHRA and YSYEKL. V was clipped by 1 base and J by 1 base; unmatched bases: 2. Investigators reverse transcribed all isolated RNA, so they sequenced expressed TCRB transcripts. Naive, central memory and regulatory T cell samples produced a mean of approximately 3.6 million reads. TCRdb keeps only in-frame clones here, not all; method: immunoSEQ multiplex PCR. The top ten clones hold around 0.025% of a sample with about 250,000 clones, 14% of them seen once. This clone was detected a few times.

The TCR originated in a woman between 35 and 50 years old in good health. Sequenced: naive CD4+ T cells from blood. The V gene is TRBV4-1, the J gene TRBJ2-5; 8 nucleotides match TRBD2. The CDR3 is CASSQGGGLQETQYF. The CDR3 nucleotides read TGCGCCAGCAGCCAAGGCGGGGGGCTCCAAGAGACCCAGTACTTC.